This T cell receptor (beta chain) was recovered during a study of CD8+ T cells in alopecia areata. As for the study in general: The drug, oral tofacitinib, was given to treated patients at 5 to 10 mg twice daily.

Points on this clone: Its antigen is unidentified.

The researchers isolated CD4+ and CD8+ T cells from PBMCs by sorting. Study-level results: Mice gave a clearer picture of TCR sharing than patients did, possibly for HLA-related reasons. Lesional tissue from the scalp (especially in alopecia totalis/universalis) showed higher clonality than normal scalp.

RNA was extracted and reverse transcribed into cDNA as the sequencing template. Assay used: immunoSEQ multiplex PCR; TCRdb lists only in-frame clones, some missing. This sample has about 97,000 clones, with 41% found just once. Deletions cut 6 bases from V and 1 base from J, with 14 bases between. CDR1 MDHEN and CDR2 SYDVKM come from the germline V gene. CDR3 length: 15 amino acids. What was sequenced was CD4+ T cells sorted from blood. The origin of this receptor is a human donor with alopecia areata. The chain carries TRBV28 and TRBJ2-3; D perhaps matches TRBD2 (6 bases). CDR3 amino acids: CASRAAGKGTDTQYF. CDR3 in DNA: TGTGCCAGCAGGGCCGCGGGGAAAGGCACAGATACGCAGTATTTT.